The 5 T cell receptor beta chains presented below share a single source sample, sequenced in a study of Graves' ophthalmopathy and Graves' hyperthyroidism (dated by TCRdb to the late 2010s). Sequencer: Illumina HiSeq 2000. For repertoire sequencing, the TCR beta CDR3 regions were amplified from RNA transcripts. The first round was an RT-PCR using HTBI primers with the Qiagen OneStep RT-PCR kit, and this first round was followed by a second-round multiplex PCR, then size selection and purification. TCRdb reran the public reads through fastp at Q25 and MiXCR, keeping productive beta chains. Duplicate CDR3 protein sequences are folded into a single record with the most common DNA and genes. Within this sample are approximately 330,000 distinct CDR3 sequences, with 15% to 20% of them counted one time only. The ten largest make up over 9% of the sample. The specimen sequenced was peripheral blood. These receptors originate from an adult man with Graves' ophthalmopathy.

This clonotype has ten or more counts. The rearrangement joins TRBV30 to TRBJ1-1, with D possibly matching TRBD1 (6 bases). Trimming removed 4 bases from V and 4 bases from J, with 19 bases in between. This CDR3 has 15 amino acids. Germline V CDR1 and CDR2: GTSNPN, SVGIG (reference sequence). CDR3 DNA sequence: TGTGCCTGGACCTTCTTTAGGGGGGGGTCCACTGAAGCTTTCTTT. Its protein is CAWTFFRGGSTEAFF.

This clonotype has at least ten counts. The chain employs TRBV19 and TRBJ2-7; a possible D gene is TRBD2 (7 bases). Germline values: CDR1 LNHDA, CDR2 SQIVND (reference sequence). The CDR3 totals 14 residues. V was trimmed by 5 bases and J by 0 bases, leaving 11 bases between them. The CDR3 region has the DNA TGTGCCAGTAGTGGGAGGGGGACCTCCTACGAGCAGTACTTC. Its translation is CASSGRGTSYEQYF.

This clonotype was observed many times. The chain joins TRBV6-1 to TRBJ1-2; D is possibly TRBD1 (6 bases). Deletions cut 8 bases from V and 5 bases from J, with 12 bases between. CDR3 length equals 12 residues. The germline V gene encodes CDR1 MNHNS and CDR2 SASEGT. CDR3 in DNA: TGTGCCAGCGTGGACAGCTTTTATGGCTACACCTTC. As protein: CASVDSFYGYTF.

This clonotype was recorded once. V and J are TRBV12-3 or TRBV12-4 and TRBJ2-5; D possibly corresponds to TRBD1 (6 bases). This CDR3 is built from 14 residues. CDR3 sequence (DNA): TGTGCTACCAGCATGGGGGCCTCACAAGAGACCCAGTACTTC. Its protein is CATSMGASQETQYF.

In its sample, this clonotype was seen a few times. A much larger clone is a single base away; this may be a read error. V usage is TRBV30 and J usage is TRBJ2-7; TRBD1 matches at 9 bases. This CDR3 is built from 13 residues. CDR1 is GTSNPN and CDR2 is SVGIG in the germline V gene (reference sequence). The chain's CDR3 is CARSGTGTGEQYF. In DNA form, the CDR3 reads TGTGCCCGGAGCGGGACAGGGACGGGCGAGCAGTACTTC.